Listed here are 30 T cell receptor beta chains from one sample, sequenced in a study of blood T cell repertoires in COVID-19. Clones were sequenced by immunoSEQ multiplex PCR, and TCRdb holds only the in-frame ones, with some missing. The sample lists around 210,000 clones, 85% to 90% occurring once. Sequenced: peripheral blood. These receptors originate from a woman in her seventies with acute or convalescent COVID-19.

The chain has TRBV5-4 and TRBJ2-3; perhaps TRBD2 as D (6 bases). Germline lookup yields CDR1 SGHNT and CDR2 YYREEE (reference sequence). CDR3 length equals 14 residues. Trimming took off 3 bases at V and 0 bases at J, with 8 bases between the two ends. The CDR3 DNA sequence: TGTGCCAGCAGCTCCCGGGGGAGCACAGATACGCAGTATTTT. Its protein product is CASSSRGSTDTQYF.

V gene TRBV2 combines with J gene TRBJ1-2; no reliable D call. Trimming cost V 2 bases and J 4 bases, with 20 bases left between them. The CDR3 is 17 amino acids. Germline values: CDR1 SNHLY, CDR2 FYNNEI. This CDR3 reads CASSERYSKFEGYGYTF. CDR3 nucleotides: TGTGCCAGCAGTGAACGATACAGCAAGTTTGAGGGCTATGGCTACACCTTC.

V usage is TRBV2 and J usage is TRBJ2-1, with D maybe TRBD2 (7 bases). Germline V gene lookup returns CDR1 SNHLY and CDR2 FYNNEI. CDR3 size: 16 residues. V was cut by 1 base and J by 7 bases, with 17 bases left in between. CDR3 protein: CASSEGGGGPGNEQFF. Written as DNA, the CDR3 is TGTGCCAGCAGTGAAGGAGGCGGGGGCCCGGGGAATGAGCAGTTCTTC.

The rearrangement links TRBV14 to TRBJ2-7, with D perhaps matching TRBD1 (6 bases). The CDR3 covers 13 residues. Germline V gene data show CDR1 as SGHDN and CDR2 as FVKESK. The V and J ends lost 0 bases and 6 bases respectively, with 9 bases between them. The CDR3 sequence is CASSQDLRGEQYF. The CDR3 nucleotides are TGTGCCAGCAGCCAAGATCTCAGGGGCGAGCAGTACTTC.

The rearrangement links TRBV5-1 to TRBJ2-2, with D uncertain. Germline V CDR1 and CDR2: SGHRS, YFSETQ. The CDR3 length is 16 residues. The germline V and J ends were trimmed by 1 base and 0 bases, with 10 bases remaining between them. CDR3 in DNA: TGCGCCAGCAGCTTGTTAACGGTGACGAACACCGGGGAGCTGTTTTTT. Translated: CASSLLTVTNTGELFF.

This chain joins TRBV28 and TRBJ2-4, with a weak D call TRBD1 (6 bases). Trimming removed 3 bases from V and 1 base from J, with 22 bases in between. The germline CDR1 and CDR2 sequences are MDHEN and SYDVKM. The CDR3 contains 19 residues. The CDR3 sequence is CASSLKQGLEVMAKNIQYF. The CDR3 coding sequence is TGTGCCAGCAGTTTGAAACAGGGTTTAGAAGTTATGGCCAAAAACATTCAGTACTTC. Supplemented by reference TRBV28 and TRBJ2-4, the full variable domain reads DVKVTQSSRYLVKRTGEKVFLECVQDMDHENMFWYRQDPGLGLRLIYFSYDVKMKEKGDIPEGYSVSREKKERFSLILESASTNQTSMYLCASSLKQGLEVMAKNIQYFGAGTRLSVL.

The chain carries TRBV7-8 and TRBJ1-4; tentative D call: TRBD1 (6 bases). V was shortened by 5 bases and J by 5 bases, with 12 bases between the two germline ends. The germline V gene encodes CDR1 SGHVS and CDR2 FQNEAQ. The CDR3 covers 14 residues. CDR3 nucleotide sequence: TGTGCCAGCAGCAACCGGGACATGAATGAAAAACTGTTTTTT. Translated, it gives CASSNRDMNEKLFF.

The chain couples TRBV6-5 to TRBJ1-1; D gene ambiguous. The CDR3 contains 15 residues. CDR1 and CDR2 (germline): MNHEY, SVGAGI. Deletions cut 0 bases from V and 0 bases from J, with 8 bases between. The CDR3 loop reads CASSYSQVMNTEAFF. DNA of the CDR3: TGTGCCAGCAGTTACTCTCAGGTCATGAACACTGAAGCTTTCTTT.

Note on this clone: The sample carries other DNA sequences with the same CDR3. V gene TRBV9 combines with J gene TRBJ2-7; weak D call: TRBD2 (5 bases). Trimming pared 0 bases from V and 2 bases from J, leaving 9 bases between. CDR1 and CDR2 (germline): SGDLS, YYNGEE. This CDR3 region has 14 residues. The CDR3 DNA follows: TGTGCCAGCAGCGTAGGCAGGACTGCCTACGAGCAGTACTTC. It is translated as CASSVGRTAYEQYF.

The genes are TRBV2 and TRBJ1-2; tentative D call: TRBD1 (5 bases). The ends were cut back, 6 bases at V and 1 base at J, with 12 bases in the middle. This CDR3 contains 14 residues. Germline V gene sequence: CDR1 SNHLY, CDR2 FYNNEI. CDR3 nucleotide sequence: TGTGCCAGCAGGACCGACAGTTTTAACTATGGCTACACCTTC. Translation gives CASRTDSFNYGYTF. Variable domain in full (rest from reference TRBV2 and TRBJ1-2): EPEVTQTPSHQVTQMGQEVILRCVPISNHLYFYWYRQILGQKVEFLVSFYNNEISEKSEIFDDQFSVERPDGSNFTLKIRSTKLEDSAMYFCASRTDSFNYGYTFGSGTRLTVV.

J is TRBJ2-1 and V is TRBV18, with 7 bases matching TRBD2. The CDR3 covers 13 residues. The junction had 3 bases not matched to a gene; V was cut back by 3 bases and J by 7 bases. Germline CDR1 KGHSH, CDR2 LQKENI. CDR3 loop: CASSPSGGNEQFF. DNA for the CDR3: TGTGCCAGCTCACCCTCCGGGGGGAATGAGCAGTTCTTC.

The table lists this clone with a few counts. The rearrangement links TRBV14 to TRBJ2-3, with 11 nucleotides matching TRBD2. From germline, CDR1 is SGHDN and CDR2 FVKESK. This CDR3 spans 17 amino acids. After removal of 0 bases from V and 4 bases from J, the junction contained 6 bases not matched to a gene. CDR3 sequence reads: CASSQDIVAGGADTQYF. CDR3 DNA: TGTGCCAGCAGCCAAGATATTGTAGCGGGAGGGGCAGATACGCAGTATTTT.

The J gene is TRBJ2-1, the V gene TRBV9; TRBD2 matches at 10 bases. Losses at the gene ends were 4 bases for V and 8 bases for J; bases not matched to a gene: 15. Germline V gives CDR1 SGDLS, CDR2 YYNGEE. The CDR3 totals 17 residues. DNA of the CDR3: TGTGCCAGCAGCTTACGCATAGCGGGGGGCTTGAGCGATGAGCAGTTCTTC. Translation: CASSLRIAGGLSDEQFF.

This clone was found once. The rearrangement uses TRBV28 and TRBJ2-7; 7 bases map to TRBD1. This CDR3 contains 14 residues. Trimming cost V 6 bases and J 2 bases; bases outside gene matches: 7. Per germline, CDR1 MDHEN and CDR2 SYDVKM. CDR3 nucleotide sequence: TGTGCCAGCAGCTACAGGGGAGTAGCCTACGAGCAGTACTTC. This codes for CASSYRGVAYEQYF.

In DNA form, the CDR3 reads TGTGCCAGCAGCGTAACGGCGGGGACCGGGGAGCTGTTTTTT. It is translated as CASSVTAGTGELFF. V usage is TRBV9 and J usage is TRBJ2-2, with D tentatively TRBD2 (6 bases). This CDR3 is 14 amino acids long. V lost 1 base and J lost 5, with 9 bases in between. Per germline, CDR1 SGDLS and CDR2 YYNGEE.

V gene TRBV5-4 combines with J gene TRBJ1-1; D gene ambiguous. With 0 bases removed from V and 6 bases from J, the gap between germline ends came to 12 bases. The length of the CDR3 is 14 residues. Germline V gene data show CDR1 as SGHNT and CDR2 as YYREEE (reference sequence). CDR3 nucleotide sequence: TGTGCCAGCAGCTTGGGGCAGCGTGCGGCTGAAGCTTTCTTT. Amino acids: CASSLGQRAAEAFF.

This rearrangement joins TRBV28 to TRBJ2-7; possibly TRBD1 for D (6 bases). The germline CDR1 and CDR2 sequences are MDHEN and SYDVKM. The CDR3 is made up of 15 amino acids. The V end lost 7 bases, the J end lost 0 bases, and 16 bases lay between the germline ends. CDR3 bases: TGTGCCAGCACCCAACAGGGCCGAAGCTCCTACGAGCAGTACTTC. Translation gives CASTQQGRSSYEQYF.

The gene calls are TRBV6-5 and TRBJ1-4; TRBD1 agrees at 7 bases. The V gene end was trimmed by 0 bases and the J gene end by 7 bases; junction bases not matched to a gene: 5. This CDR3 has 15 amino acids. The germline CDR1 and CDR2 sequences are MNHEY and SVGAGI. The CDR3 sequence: CASSYSSGGGEKLFF. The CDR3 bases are TGTGCCAGCAGTTACTCATCAGGGGGAGGTGAAAAACTGTTTTTT.

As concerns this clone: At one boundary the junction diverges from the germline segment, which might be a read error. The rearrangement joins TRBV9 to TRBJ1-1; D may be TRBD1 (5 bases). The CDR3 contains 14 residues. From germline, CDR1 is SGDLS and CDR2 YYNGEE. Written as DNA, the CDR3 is TGTACCAGCAGCCCACGCGGGACCGAAAGGGAAGCTTTCTTT. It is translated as CTSSPRGTEREAFF.

In DNA form, the CDR3 reads TGTGCCAGCAGTTACTCGACAGTACGCGAGCAGTACTTC. It specifies CASSYSTVREQYF. The V gene is TRBV6-5, the J gene TRBJ2-7; D possibly corresponds to TRBD1 (5 bases). The CDR3 totals 13 residues. V gave up 0 bases and J gave up 6 bases, with 9 bases separating them. Germline loops: CDR1 MNHEY, CDR2 SVGAGI.

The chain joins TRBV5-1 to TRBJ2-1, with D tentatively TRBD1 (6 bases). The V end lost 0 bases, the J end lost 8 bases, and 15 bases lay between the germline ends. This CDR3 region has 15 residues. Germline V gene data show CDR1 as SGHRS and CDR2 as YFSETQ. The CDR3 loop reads CASSLAANRAHEQFF. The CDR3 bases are TGCGCCAGCAGCTTGGCCGCTAACAGGGCACATGAGCAGTTCTTC.

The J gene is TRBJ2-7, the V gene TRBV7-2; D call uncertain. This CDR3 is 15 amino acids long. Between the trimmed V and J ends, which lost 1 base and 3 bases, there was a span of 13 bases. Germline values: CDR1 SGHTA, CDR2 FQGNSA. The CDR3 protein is CASSLGRGTIYEQYF. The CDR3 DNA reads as TGTGCCAGCAGCTTAGGTCGCGGTACCATCTACGAGCAGTACTTC.

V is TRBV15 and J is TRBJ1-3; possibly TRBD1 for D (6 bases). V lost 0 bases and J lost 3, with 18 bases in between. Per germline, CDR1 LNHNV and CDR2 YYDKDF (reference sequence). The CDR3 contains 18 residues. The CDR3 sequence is CATSRDLLLGTIGNTIYF. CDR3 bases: TGTGCCACCAGCAGAGACCTCCTATTGGGGACAATTGGAAACACCATATATTTT.

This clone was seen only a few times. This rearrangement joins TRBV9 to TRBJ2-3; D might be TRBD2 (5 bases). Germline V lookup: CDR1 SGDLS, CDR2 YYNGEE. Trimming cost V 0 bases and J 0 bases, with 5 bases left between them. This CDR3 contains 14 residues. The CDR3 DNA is TGTGCCAGCAGCGTAGGGACTAGCACAGATACGCAGTATTTT. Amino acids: CASSVGTSTDTQYF. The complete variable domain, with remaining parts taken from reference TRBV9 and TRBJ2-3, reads DSGVTQTPKHLITATGQRVTLRCSPRSGDLSVYWYQQSLDQGLQFLIQYYNGEERAKGNILERFSAQQFPDLHSELNLSSLELGDSALYFCASSVGTSTDTQYFGPGTRLTVL.

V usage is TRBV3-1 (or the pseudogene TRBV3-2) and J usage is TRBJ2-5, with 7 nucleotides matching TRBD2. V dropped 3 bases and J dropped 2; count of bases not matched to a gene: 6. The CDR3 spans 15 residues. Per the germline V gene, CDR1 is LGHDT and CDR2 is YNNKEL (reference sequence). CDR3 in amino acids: CASSQMLAVQETQYF. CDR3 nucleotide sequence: TGTGCCAGCAGCCAGATGCTAGCGGTTCAAGAGACCCAGTACTTC.

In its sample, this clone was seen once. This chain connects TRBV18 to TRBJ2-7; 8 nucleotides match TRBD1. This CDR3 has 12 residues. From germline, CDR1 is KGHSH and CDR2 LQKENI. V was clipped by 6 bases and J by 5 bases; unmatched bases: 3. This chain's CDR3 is CASSQDRDEQYF. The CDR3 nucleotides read TGTGCCAGCTCTCAGGACAGGGACGAGCAGTACTTC.

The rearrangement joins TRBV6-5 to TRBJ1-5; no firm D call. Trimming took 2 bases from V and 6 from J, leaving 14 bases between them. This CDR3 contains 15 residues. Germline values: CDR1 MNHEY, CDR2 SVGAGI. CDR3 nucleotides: TGTGCCAGCAGTTACCGGACTGGGTCGGTTCAGCCCCAGCATTTT. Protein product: CASSYRTGSVQPQHF.

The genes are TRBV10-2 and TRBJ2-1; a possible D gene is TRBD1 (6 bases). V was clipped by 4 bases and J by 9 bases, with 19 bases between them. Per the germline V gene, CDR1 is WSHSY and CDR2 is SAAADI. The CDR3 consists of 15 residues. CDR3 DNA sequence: TGCGCCAGCAGTGTTACCCCCAACACAGGGTTTGAGCAGTTCTTC. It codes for CASSVTPNTGFEQFF.

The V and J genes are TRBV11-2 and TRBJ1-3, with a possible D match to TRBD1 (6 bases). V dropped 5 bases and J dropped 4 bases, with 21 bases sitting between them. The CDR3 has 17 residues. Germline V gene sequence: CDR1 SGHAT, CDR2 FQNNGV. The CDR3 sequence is CASSARVWGQGGNTIYF. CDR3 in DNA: TGTGCCAGCAGCGCCCGCGTGTGGGGGCAGGGAGGAAACACCATATATTTT.

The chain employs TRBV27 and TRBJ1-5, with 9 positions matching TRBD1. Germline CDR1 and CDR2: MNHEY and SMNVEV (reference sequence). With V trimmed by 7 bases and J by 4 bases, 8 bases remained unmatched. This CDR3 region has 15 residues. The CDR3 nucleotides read TGTGCCAGCATGACCGGGACAGGGAATAATCAGCCCCAGCATTTT. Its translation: CASMTGTGNNQPQHF.